This T cell receptor (beta chain) was sequenced for a study of T cell responses to AZD1222 COVID-19 vaccine. Germline V gene sequence: CDR1 MNHEY, CDR2 SMNVEV (reference sequence). The V end lost 6 bases, the J end lost 5 bases, and 19 bases lay between the germline ends. The CDR3 contains 15 residues. TCRdb's copy holds only in-frame clones and misses some; the assay was immunoSEQ multiplex PCR. The data show around 150,000 clones, with 92% seen just once and about 3.6% held by the top ten. The clonotype comes from an adult who received the AZD1222 COVID-19 vaccine. The starting material was peripheral blood, obtained 28 days after the second AZD1222 dose. J is TRBJ2-5 and V is TRBV27; D is possibly TRBD1 (6 bases). The CDR3 DNA is TGTGCCAGCAGCAGCTACAGGGCGGCTGGGGAGACCCAGTACTTC. Protein sequence: CASSSYRAAGETQYF.